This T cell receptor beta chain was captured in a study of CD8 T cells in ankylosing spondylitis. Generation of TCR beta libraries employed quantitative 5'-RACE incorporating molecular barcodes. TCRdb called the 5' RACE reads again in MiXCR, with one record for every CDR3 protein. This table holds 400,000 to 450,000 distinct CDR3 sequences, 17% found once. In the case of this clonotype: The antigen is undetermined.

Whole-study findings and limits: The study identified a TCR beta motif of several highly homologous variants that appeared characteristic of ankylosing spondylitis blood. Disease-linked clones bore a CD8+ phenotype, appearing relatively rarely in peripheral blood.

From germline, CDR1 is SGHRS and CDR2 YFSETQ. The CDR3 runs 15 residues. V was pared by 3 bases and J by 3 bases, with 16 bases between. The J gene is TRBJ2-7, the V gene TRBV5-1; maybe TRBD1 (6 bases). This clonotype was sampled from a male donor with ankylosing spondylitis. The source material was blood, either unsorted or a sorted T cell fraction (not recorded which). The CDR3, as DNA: TGCGCCAGCAGCTGGGGCGGGCAGGGGATCTACGAGCAGTACTTC. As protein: CASSWGGQGIYEQYF.